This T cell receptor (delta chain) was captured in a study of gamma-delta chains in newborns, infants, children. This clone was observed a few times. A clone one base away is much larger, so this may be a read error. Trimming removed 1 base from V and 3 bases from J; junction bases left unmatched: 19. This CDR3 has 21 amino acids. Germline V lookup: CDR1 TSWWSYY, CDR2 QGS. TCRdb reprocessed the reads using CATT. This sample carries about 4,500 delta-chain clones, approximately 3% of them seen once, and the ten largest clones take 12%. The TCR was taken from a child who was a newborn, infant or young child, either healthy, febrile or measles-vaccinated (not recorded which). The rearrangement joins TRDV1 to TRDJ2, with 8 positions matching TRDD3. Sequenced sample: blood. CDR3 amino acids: CALGERLMIGGCALVTAQLFF. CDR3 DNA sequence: TGTGCTCTTGGGGAACGCTTAATGATTGGGGGATGCGCTTTGGTGACAGCACAACTCTTCTTT.